The following is a TCR beta chain sequence with its context. As yet, its antigen is unknown. A multiplex PCR was run with 60 Vbeta primers and 13 Jbeta primers. This table comes from immunoSEQ multiplex PCR, and its TCRdb copy is limited to in-frame clones, with some not included. The sample consists of about 190,000 clones, around 87% of them appearing once. The data were obtained in a study of cytomegalovirus exposure and HLA in healthy donors. General study findings and limits: Later genetic work tied a missense DCLRE1C variant to beta-chain V and J trimming. At a 0.05 false discovery rate, a later analysis found about 17,000 TCR beta sequences to be associated with HLA alleles. Later, TCR association rates were found to vary by HLA locus, highest for DRB1 and lowest for HLA-C. It was fewer than 200 TCR beta chains that were listed as cytomegalovirus-associated.

Between the trimmed V and J ends, which lost 1 base and 2 bases, there was a span of 9 bases. The CDR3 has 15 amino acids. Per the germline V gene, CDR1 is SGHAT and CDR2 is FQDESV (reference sequence). This TCR came from a woman under 30 in good health and CMV-seronegative. The chain employs TRBV11-1 and TRBJ1-5; D gene ambiguous. The sequencing sample was made of PBMCs. The CDR3 protein is CASSLEVQGNQPQHF. CDR3 nucleotide sequence: TGTGCCAGCAGCTTAGAGGTGCAGGGCAATCAGCCCCAGCATTTT. Full variable domain (rest looked up from reference TRBV11-1 and TRBJ1-5): EAEVAQSPRYKITEKSQAVAFWCDPISGHATLYWYRQILGQGPELLVQFQDESVVDDSQLPKDRFSAERLKGVDSTLKIQPAELGDSAMYLCASSLEVQGNQPQHFGDGTRLSIL.